Following are 22 T cell receptor beta chains from one sample sequenced in a study of blood T cell repertoires in COVID-19. Sequenced by immunoSEQ multiplex PCR; TCRdb stores in-frame clones only, minus some. The table includes over 85,000 clones, about 90% detected once. The sequenced material came from peripheral blood. These receptor sequences come from a human donor with COVID-19, enrolled during active disease. The donor label of this sample is uncertain.

Only one count was recorded for this clone. V and J are TRBV19 and TRBJ2-1; 13 bases agree with TRBD2. This CDR3 has 15 residues. In germline, CDR1 is LNHDA, CDR2 SQIVND (reference sequence). V lost 6 bases to trimming and J lost 5 bases; unmatched junction nucleotides: 4. CDR3 region: CASRGLAGPDNEQFF. The CDR3 bases are TGTGCCAGTAGGGGACTAGCGGGACCTGACAATGAGCAGTTCTTC.

This sequence joins TRBV5-6 and TRBJ2-2; TRBD2 is a possible D gene (6 bases). Germline V gene sequence: CDR1 SGHDT, CDR2 YYEEEE. CDR3 length equals 15 residues. V lost 0 bases and J 2 bases, leaving 8 bases between the germline ends. CDR3 region: CASSLVGRNTGELFF. In DNA, the CDR3 is TGTGCCAGCAGCTTGGTCGGGAGAAACACCGGGGAGCTGTTTTTT.

This chain joins TRBV9 and TRBJ2-1; TRBD2 agrees at 9 bases. Germline lookup yields CDR1 SGDLS and CDR2 YYNGEE. The CDR3 contains 15 residues. After removal of 5 bases from V and 5 bases from J, the junction contained 8 bases not matched to a gene. CDR3 protein: CASSQSGGGDNEQFF. CDR3 DNA sequence: TGTGCCAGCAGTCAATCTGGCGGGGGGGACAATGAGCAGTTCTTC.

V gene TRBV5-1 combines with J gene TRBJ1-3; 9 bases align to TRBD1. CDR1 SGHRS and CDR2 YFSETQ come from the germline V gene. This CDR3 comprises 16 residues. V trimming: 4 bases; J trimming: 0 bases; junction bases outside the gene matches: 5. CDR3 loop: CASSRDRDFSGNTIYF. The CDR3 DNA reads TGCGCCAGCAGCCGGGACAGGGATTTCTCTGGAAACACCATATATTTT.

This sequence joins TRBV3-1 (or the pseudogene TRBV3-2) and TRBJ1-1, with D maybe TRBD1 (5 bases). The CDR3 runs to 15 residues. Germline V lookup: CDR1 LGHDT, CDR2 YNNKEL (reference sequence). Trimming took 0 bases from V and 4 from J, leaving 12 bases between them. This CDR3 is CASSQEGEGFTEAFF. The CDR3 DNA sequence: TGTGCCAGCAGCCAAGAAGGGGAAGGGTTCACTGAAGCTTTCTTT.

This rearrangement joins TRBV18 to TRBJ1-1; 7 nucleotides agree with TRBD1. CDR1 KGHSH and CDR2 LQKENI come from the germline V gene. This CDR3 has 15 residues. V shed 3 bases and J 2 bases; nucleotides not matched to a gene: 6. The CDR3 DNA sequence: TGTGCCAGCTCACCGATAGGGGGCGCAAACACTGAAGCTTTCTTT. This sequence encodes CASSPIGGANTEAFF.

This clone was found a few times. This chain links TRBV28 with TRBJ1-3; TRBD1 matches at 8 bases. Germline V gene sequence: CDR1 MDHEN, CDR2 SYDVKM. The CDR3 totals 16 residues. After removal of 5 bases from V and 3 bases from J, the junction contained 9 bases not matched to a gene. The CDR3 loop reads CASSPHRGAFGNTIYF. The CDR3 DNA is TGTGCCAGCAGTCCACACAGGGGGGCATTTGGAAACACCATATATTTT.

This clone appeared once. The sample carries other DNA sequences with the same CDR3. V is TRBV9 and J is TRBJ2-5; 7 bases agree with TRBD2. The germline gives CDR1 SGDLS, CDR2 YYNGEE. CDR3 length equals 13 residues. The V gene end was trimmed by 0 bases and the J gene end by 5 bases; junction bases not matched to a gene: 1. This CDR3 is CASSVAGGETQYF. In DNA form, the CDR3 reads TGTGCCAGCAGCGTAGCCGGGGGGGAGACCCAGTACTTC.

This chain connects TRBV28 to TRBJ2-7, with 10 nucleotides matching TRBD1. Trimming removed 6 bases from V and 7 bases from J; junction bases left unmatched: 9. The CDR3 covers 14 residues. Germline V gene sequence: CDR1 MDHEN, CDR2 SYDVKM. CDR3: CASRQTGGAEEQYF. DNA of the CDR3: TGTGCCAGCAGACAGACAGGGGGCGCAGAGGAGCAGTACTTC.

As for this clone: The germline gene is not matched at one end of the junction; a read error may be the cause. The V call is TRBV29-1, the J call TRBJ2-3; TRBD1 agrees at 8 bases. Germline loops: CDR1 SQVTM, CDR2 ANQGSEA. The CDR3 is 14 amino acids. This chain's CDR3 is CSVEDRGSTDTQYF. CDR3 DNA: TGCAGCGTGGAAGACAGGGGAAGCACAGATACGCAGTATTTT.

The genes are TRBV3-1 (or the pseudogene TRBV3-2) and TRBJ1-5, with 7 bases matching TRBD1. The V and J ends lost 4 bases and 5 bases, in that order; junction bases with no gene match: 14. The CDR3 length is 17 residues. Germline lookup yields CDR1 LGHDT and CDR2 YNNKEL (reference sequence). The DNA of the CDR3 is TGTGCCAGCAGCCCCTCAAGGGGCCCAGGGGGGCATCAGCCCCAGCATTTT. This translates into CASSPSRGPGGHQPQHF.

J is TRBJ2-7 and V is TRBV5-1; possible D gene TRBD1, 6 bases. The germline gives CDR1 SGHRS, CDR2 YFSETQ. The CDR3 totals 16 residues. V lost 0 bases and J 3 bases, leaving 16 bases between the germline ends. CDR3 DNA: TGCGCCAGCAGCTTGGAGGGCCTGGGGGCCTTCTACGAGCAGTACTTC. Its protein product is CASSLEGLGAFYEQYF.

The chain is built from TRBV12-5 and TRBJ1-2; 7 positions agree with TRBD1. V lost 3 bases, J lost 7 bases, and 5 bases stayed unmatched. The CDR3 has 13 residues. The V gene's germline CDR1 is LGHNT and CDR2 FRNRAP. DNA for the CDR3: TGTGCTAGTGGTTTAGGGCAGGGGGTTGGCTACACCTTC. Encoded protein: CASGLGQGVGYTF.

V gene TRBV27 combines with J gene TRBJ2-1, with 9 bases that match TRBD1. Germline V gene sequence: CDR1 MNHEY, CDR2 SMNVEV (reference sequence). With 5 bases clipped from V and 10 bases from J, the junction kept 18 bases outside the gene matches. This CDR3 is built from 17 residues. The CDR3 loop reads CASSPPARTGASREQFF. The DNA for the CDR3 is TGTGCCAGCAGTCCTCCGGCGAGGACAGGGGCCTCTCGCGAGCAGTTCTTC.

The chain combines TRBV5-1 with TRBJ1-2; 10 nucleotides match TRBD1. Per germline, CDR1 SGHRS and CDR2 YFSETQ. V lost 4 bases, J lost 6 bases, and 3 bases stayed unmatched. The CDR3 consists of 13 residues. DNA for the CDR3: TGCGCCAGCAGCCTGACAGGGGGCGATGGCTACACCTTC. It encodes CASSLTGGDGYTF.

V and J are TRBV19 and TRBJ1-5; D possibly corresponds to TRBD1 (6 bases). The CDR3 runs to 15 residues. Germline CDR1 reads LNHDA; CDR2 reads SQIVND (reference sequence). The ends were cut back, 5 bases at V and 4 bases at J, with 15 bases in the middle. This CDR3 reads CASSATRGVNQPQHF. As DNA, the CDR3 is TGTGCCAGTAGTGCGACCAGGGGCGTAAATCAGCCCCAGCATTTT.

The chain carries TRBV30 and TRBJ1-4, with 7 bases matching TRBD1. CDR3 length equals 16 residues. J lost 5 bases, V lost 8 bases, and 17 bases had no gene match. CDR1 and CDR2 from the germline V gene are GTSNPN and SVGIG (reference sequence). DNA of the CDR3: TGTGCCCCCCCGGACCAGGGGGGATTTTTCAATGAAAAACTGTTTTTT. Translating gives CAPPDQGGFFNEKLFF.

V and J are TRBV6-5 and TRBJ1-1, with 11 positions matching TRBD1. This CDR3 region has 13 residues. Germline CDR1 MNHEY, CDR2 SVGAGI. Trimming at V came to 5 bases and at J to 8 bases, leaving 4 bases not matched to a gene. CDR3 loop: CASSPGQGAEAFF. The DNA of the CDR3 is TGTGCCAGCAGTCCTGGACAGGGGGCGGAAGCTTTCTTT.

This clone was seen only a few times. The CDR3 protein is CASSSGQGFDEQYF. As DNA, the CDR3 is TGTGCCAGCAGCTCGGGACAGGGGTTTGACGAGCAGTACTTC. This sequence joins TRBV5-6 and TRBJ2-7, with 10 bases aligning to TRBD1. The trim removed 3 bases at V and 5 bases at J, leaving 5 bases unmatched. The CDR3 contains 14 residues. Germline CDR1 is SGHDT and CDR2 is YYEEEE.

This chain uses TRBV3-1 (or the pseudogene TRBV3-2) with TRBJ1-5; D perhaps matches TRBD1 (5 bases). The CDR3 is 16 amino acids. Germline V gene data show CDR1 as LGHDT and CDR2 as YNNKEL (reference sequence). Trimming took off 0 bases at V and 4 bases at J, with 13 bases between the two ends. The chain's CDR3 is CASSQDHGYRNQPQHF. The CDR3, as DNA: TGTGCCAGCAGCCAAGATCACGGCTACAGGAATCAGCCCCAGCATTTT.

This chain links TRBV24-1 with TRBJ1-5, with 9 bases identical to TRBD1. V gave up 6 bases and J gave up 5 bases; unmatched junction bases: 4. Germline V gene data show CDR1 as KGHDR and CDR2 as SFDVKD. The CDR3 sequence is 14 residues long. CDR3 bases: TGTGCCACCAGTCCGGGACAGGGAGATCAGCCCCAGCATTTT. This translates into CATSPGQGDQPQHF.

This chain's CDR3 is CASSPGTGSYEQYF. CDR3 sequence (DNA): TGCGCCAGCAGCCCCGGGACAGGGTCATACGAGCAGTACTTC. The chain carries TRBV5-1 and TRBJ2-7; 9 bases map to TRBD1. Germline V lookup: CDR1 SGHRS, CDR2 YFSETQ. This CDR3 is 14 amino acids long. V was pared by 4 bases and J by 4 bases, with 6 bases of the junction left unmatched.